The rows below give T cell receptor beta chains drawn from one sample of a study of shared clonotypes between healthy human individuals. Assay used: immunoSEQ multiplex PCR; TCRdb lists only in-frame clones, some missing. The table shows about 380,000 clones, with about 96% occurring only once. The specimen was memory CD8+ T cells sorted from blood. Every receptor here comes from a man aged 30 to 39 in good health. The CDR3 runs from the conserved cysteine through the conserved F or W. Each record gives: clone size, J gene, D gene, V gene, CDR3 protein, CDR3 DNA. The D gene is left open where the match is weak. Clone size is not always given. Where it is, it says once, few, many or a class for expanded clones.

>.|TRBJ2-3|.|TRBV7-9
CASSLTRVYADTQYF
TGTGCCAGCAGCTTAACTAGAGTTTATGCAGATACGCAGTATTTT
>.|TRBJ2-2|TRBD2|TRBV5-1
CASSLVGSSGAGELFF
TGCGCCAGCAGCCTGGTTGGGAGTAGCGGGGCCGGGGAGCTGTTTTTT
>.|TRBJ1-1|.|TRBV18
CASSQKQGLNTEAFF
TGTGCCAGCTCACAGAAGCAGGGATTGAACACTGAAGCTTTCTTT
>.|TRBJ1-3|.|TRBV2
CASRRGASGNTIYF
TGTGCCAGCAGGCGGGGCGCCTCTGGAAACACCATATATTTT
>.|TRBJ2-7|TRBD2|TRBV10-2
CASTLGGSSYEQYF
TGCGCCAGCACCCTGGGAGGGAGCTCCTACGAGCAGTACTTC
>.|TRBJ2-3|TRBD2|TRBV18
CASSPTTSGKTDTQYF
TGTGCCAGCTCACCCACGACTAGCGGGAAAACAGATACGCAGTATTTT
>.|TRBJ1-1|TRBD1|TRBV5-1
CASSLGRGQAFF
TGCGCCAGCAGCTTGGGGAGGGGGCAAGCTTTCTTT
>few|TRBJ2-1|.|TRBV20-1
CSAFRNNEQFF
TGCAGTGCCTTCCGGAACAATGAGCAGTTCTTC
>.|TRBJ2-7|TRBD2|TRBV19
CASSPRLAGREQYF
TGTGCCAGTAGTCCCCGACTAGCGGGACGCGAGCAGTACTTC
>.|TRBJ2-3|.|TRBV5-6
CASSSPSEVLTDTQYF
TGTGCCAGCAGCTCGCCGTCGGAGGTACTCACAGATACGCAGTATTTT
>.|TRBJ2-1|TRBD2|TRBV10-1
CASSRGGEIDNEQFF
TGCGCCAGCAGTCGGGGGGGAGAAATAGACAATGAGCAGTTCTTC
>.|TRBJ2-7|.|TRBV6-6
CASSYPPGYHSYEQYF
TGTGCCAGCAGTTACCCGCCCGGGTACCACTCCTACGAGCAGTACTTC
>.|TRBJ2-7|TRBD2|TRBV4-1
CASSHASGSSYEQYF
TGCGCCAGCAGCCATGCTAGCGGGAGCTCCTACGAGCAGTACTTC
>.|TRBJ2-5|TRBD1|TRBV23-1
CASSTDRGRETQYF
TGCGCCAGCAGTACAGACAGGGGGCGAGAGACCCAGTACTTC
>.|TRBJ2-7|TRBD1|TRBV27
CASSMRRDRGFSSYEQYF
TGTGCCAGCAGTATGCGCCGGGACAGGGGCTTCAGCTCCTACGAGCAGTACTTC
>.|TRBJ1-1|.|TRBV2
CASSVQAKAYTEAFF
TGTGCCAGCAGTGTCCAAGCCAAGGCCTACACTGAAGCTTTCTTT
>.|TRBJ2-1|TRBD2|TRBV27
CASSAGLAGYEQFF
TGTGCCAGCAGTGCGGGACTAGCGGGTTATGAGCAGTTCTTC
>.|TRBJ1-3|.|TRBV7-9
CASSQTDRKADTIYF
TGTGCCAGCAGCCAAACCGACAGAAAAGCGGACACCATATATTTT
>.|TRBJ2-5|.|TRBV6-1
CASSDRKGQETQYF
TGTGCCAGCAGTGATCGAAAGGGGCAAGAGACCCAGTACTTC
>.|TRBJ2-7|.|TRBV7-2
CASSLAEGYEQYF
TGTGCCAGCAGCTTAGCAGAGGGGTACGAGCAGTACTTC